A selection of T cell receptor beta chains follows, all from one sample in a study of T-cell memory formation after mild COVID-19. TCRdb re-called the 5' RACE reads with MiXCR, one entry per CDR3 protein. Of 250,000 to 300,000 distinct CDR3 sequences listed, 15% to 20% are singletons. Sequencing was done on a sample of PBMCs or a T cell subset sorted from them (not recorded which). The receptors shown here come from a man aged 18 to 29 who had mild COVID-19 (a few samples of this study predate the infection). Cell type and time point are not known. CDR3s include the opening cysteine and the closing phenylalanine or tryptophan. D genes are given only for firm matches. Rows give clone size only sometimes, using once, few, many, or a class for an expanded clone.

CASSSTGPYTGELFF,TGTGCCAGCAGCTCGACAGGCCCTTACACCGGGGAGCTGTTTTTT,TRBJ2-2,-,few,TRBV5-5
CASSQGYSGAETQYF,TGCGCCAGCAGCCAAGGATACAGCGGGGCAGAGACCCAGTACTTC,TRBJ2-5,TRBD2,-,TRBV4-3
CASSRTSGGARRETQYF,TGTGCCAGCAGTCGGACTAGCGGGGGGGCCCGGCGCGAGACCCAGTACTTC,TRBJ2-5,TRBD2,few,TRBV3-1
CASSRTGLTSQETQYF,TGTGCCAGCAGCCGGACAGGGTTAACCAGCCAAGAGACCCAGTACTTC,TRBJ2-5,TRBD1,-,TRBV12-3/TRBV12-4
CSVGGTASGGDTQYF,TGCAGCGTCGGGGGGACGGCTAGCGGGGGTGATACGCAGTATTTT,TRBJ2-3,TRBD2,-,TRBV29-1
CASSLVAGPAGQPQHF,TGTGCCAGCAGCCTGGTAGCCGGGCCCGCGGGGCAGCCCCAGCATTTT,TRBJ1-5,-,few,TRBV7-2
CASSYPPLGSLYEQYF,TGTGCCAGCAGTTACCCCCCGTTGGGGTCTCTCTACGAGCAGTACTTC,TRBJ2-7,-,few,TRBV6-2/TRBV6-3
CASSRGTGGNEQFF,TGTGCCAGCAGCCGTGGGACAGGCGGGAACGAGCAGTTCTTC,TRBJ2-1,TRBD1,-,TRBV11-2
CASSYTTAGGKPSTDTQYF,TGTGCCAGCAGTTACACCACAGCGGGGGGCAAACCTAGCACAGATACGCAGTATTTT,TRBJ2-3,TRBD2,few,TRBV6-6
CASSSPRQDQPQHF,TGTGCCAGCAGCTCACCTAGGCAGGATCAGCCCCAGCATTTT,TRBJ1-5,-,-,TRBV7-8
CASGLVGLAGDLNTGELFF,TGTGCTAGTGGTTTGGTTGGCCTAGCGGGGGACTTGAACACCGGGGAGCTGTTTTTT,TRBJ2-2,TRBD2,few,TRBV12-5
CASIYGNTIYF,TGTGCCAGCATATACGGGAACACCATATATTTT,TRBJ1-3,-,few,TRBV28
CASSPRQGHEQYF,TGTGCCAGCAGTCCAAGACAGGGTCACGAGCAGTACTTC,TRBJ2-7,TRBD1,few,TRBV6-5
CASSYSMSRETQYF,TGTGCCAGCAGTTACTCGATGAGCCGAGAGACCCAGTACTTC,TRBJ2-5,-,few,TRBV6-6
CAISPGQGHSYTF,TGTGCCATCAGCCCAGGACAGGGACATTCCTACACCTTC,TRBJ1-2,TRBD1,-,TRBV10-3
CASSFGTQYF,TGTGCCAGCAGCTTCGGGACGCAGTATTTT,TRBJ2-3,-,many,TRBV7-9
CASSPLGGRNTEAFF,TGTGCCAGCAGTCCTCTGGGGGGCAGGAACACTGAAGCTTTCTTT,TRBJ1-1,-,many,TRBV12-3/TRBV12-4
CASSHGGQGRGYTF,TGTGCCAGCAGCCATGGCGGACAGGGGAGGGGCTACACCTTC,TRBJ1-2,TRBD1,once,TRBV16
CASSLNHGASTEAFF,TGTGCCAGCAGTTTAAATCATGGGGCGTCCACTGAAGCTTTCTTT,TRBJ1-1,-,few,TRBV12-3/TRBV12-4
CASRDSHYNEQFF,TGTGCCAGCCGGGACAGCCATTACAATGAGCAGTTCTTC,TRBJ2-1,TRBD1,few,TRBV5-5
CASSLGDRALYEQYF,TGCGCCAGCAGCTTGGGGGACAGGGCTCTCTACGAGCAGTACTTC,TRBJ2-7,TRBD1,-,TRBV5-1
CASRTGGVGYTF,TGCGCCAGCAGGACAGGGGGCGTTGGCTACACCTTC,TRBJ1-2,TRBD1,few,TRBV5-1
CASSSGVSSYNEQFF,TGTGCCAGCAGTTCTGGGGTGAGCTCCTACAATGAGCAGTTCTTC,TRBJ2-1,-,few,TRBV28
CASSSRLAGGPGELFF,TGTGCCAGCAGCTCCCGACTAGCGGGGGGGCCGGGGGAGCTGTTTTTT,TRBJ2-2,TRBD2,few,TRBV9
CASRNNRQSSYNEQFF,TGCGCCAGCAGAAATAATAGACAGAGCTCCTACAATGAGCAGTTCTTC,TRBJ2-1,-,few,TRBV4-3
CASSSRGRYNSPLHF,TGTGCCAGCAGCTCACGGGGACGGTATAATTCACCCCTCCACTTT,TRBJ1-6,-,-,TRBV14
CASSIADTQYF,TGTGCCAGCAGCATCGCAGATACGCAGTATTTT,TRBJ2-3,-,many,TRBV5-4
CASSYRVSEQYF,TGTGCCAGCAGTTACAGGGTTTCCGAGCAGTACTTC,TRBJ2-7,-,few,TRBV6-2/TRBV6-3
CASSLDSSSYEQYF,TGTGCCAGCAGCTTAGACAGCAGCTCCTACGAGCAGTACTTC,TRBJ2-7,-,many,TRBV7-9
CASSLSRAPYGYTF,TGTGCCAGCAGCTTGTCCCGGGCCCCCTATGGCTACACCTTC,TRBJ1-2,-,few,TRBV6-5
CSAPSPGLAGVFHETQYF,TGCAGTGCTCCCAGCCCAGGACTAGCGGGGGTATTCCACGAGACCCAGTACTTC,TRBJ2-5,TRBD2,-,TRBV20-1
CASSDLRGVQETQYF,TGTGCCAGCAGCGACCTCCGGGGGGTCCAAGAGACCCAGTACTTC,TRBJ2-5,TRBD2,-,TRBV9
CSVIPRTKETQYF,TGCAGCGTGATCCCTCGGACCAAAGAGACCCAGTACTTC,TRBJ2-5,-,few,TRBV29-1
CASSYLASGELFF,TGTGCCAGCAGCTATCTAGCCTCCGGGGAGCTGTTTTTT,TRBJ2-2,-,few,TRBV7-2
CASREGAGQPQHF,TGTGCCAGCAGAGAGGGGGCGGGCCAGCCCCAGCATTTT,TRBJ1-5,TRBD1,-,TRBV6-1
CASTSWEDTQYF,TGTGCCAGCACCTCCTGGGAGGATACGCAGTATTTT,TRBJ2-3,-,-,TRBV25-1
CAIGRSSANYGYTF,TGTGCCATCGGAAGGTCGTCAGCTAACTATGGCTACACCTTC,TRBJ1-2,-,-,TRBV28
CASCMYGANTGVNYGYTF,TGTGCCAGTTGTATGTACGGGGCAAACACGGGAGTCAACTATGGCTACACCTTC,TRBJ1-2,-,once,TRBV27
CASSSGTDSYNEQFF,TGTGCCAGCAGTTCCGGGACAGATTCCTACAATGAGCAGTTCTTC,TRBJ2-1,TRBD1,many,TRBV6-5
CASSLAISNQPQHF,TGTGCCAGCAGTTTAGCGATTAGCAATCAGCCCCAGCATTTT,TRBJ1-5,-,-,TRBV12-3/TRBV12-4
CASSLWPGDNTGELFF,TGTGCCAGCAGCTTGTGGCCAGGGGACAACACCGGGGAGCTGTTTTTT,TRBJ2-2,-,-,TRBV5-6